These T cell receptor beta chains were read from a single sample in a study of read filtering for tumor transcriptome and immune sequencing. Each CDR3 protein is one row after TCRdb ran MiXCR on the reads. The repertoire holds around 130,000 distinct CDR3 sequences, with roughly 13% as singletons. The sequencing input was a population of CD138-negative cells sorted from bone marrow. Receptors originate from a donor over 35 with multiple myeloma. Each CDR3 is given with its conserved first and last residue. D genes are given only for firm matches. Part of the rows lack a size; the others show once, few, many or a class for expanded clones.

D: TRBD1; V: TRBV4-3; J: TRBJ2-7; size: many; DNA: TGCGCCAGCAGCCAAGACAGGACAGGGGGCTACGAGCAGTACTTC; CDR3: CASSQDRTGGYEQYF
D: TRBD2; V: TRBV7-6; J: TRBJ2-2; size: many; DNA: TGTGCCAGCAGTCCTAGCGGGACATACACCGGGGAGCTGTTTTTT; CDR3: CASSPSGTYTGELFF
D: TRBD1; V: TRBV6-2/TRBV6-3; J: TRBJ2-1; size: many; DNA: TGTGCCAGCAGATACGGGGGACAGGGGCCTTACAATGAGCAGTTCTTC; CDR3: CASRYGGQGPYNEQFF
D: .; V: TRBV4-3; J: TRBJ2-3; size: many; DNA: TGCGCCAGCAGCCAAGATCCGGGACGAGGAGGTGGAAGCACAGATACGCAGTATTTT; CDR3: CASSQDPGRGGGSTDTQYF
D: TRBD1; V: TRBV7-9; J: TRBJ2-1; size: .; DNA: TGTACCAGCAGCAAACCGGGACAGGTGTCCTGCAATGAGCAGTTCTTC; CDR3: CTSSKPGQVSCNEQFF
D: TRBD1; V: TRBV4-1; J: TRBJ1-1; size: many; DNA: TGCGCCAGCAGCCCGGACAGGGATTCATCGAGGGTTTTGAACACTGAAGCTTTCTTT; CDR3: CASSPDRDSSRVLNTEAFF
D: TRBD1; V: TRBV20-1; J: TRBJ1-1; size: many; DNA: TGCAGGATAGGACAGGGGGCTTGGACTGAAGCTTTCTTT; CDR3: CRIGQGAWTEAFF
D: .; V: TRBV19; J: TRBJ2-2; size: many; DNA: TGTGCCAGCGAAGTATCCCGAAACACCGGGGAGCTGTTTTTT; CDR3: CASEVSRNTGELFF
D: TRBD2; V: TRBV29-1; J: TRBJ2-7; size: many; DNA: TGCAGCGCGGCGACTAGCGGGAGCGACGAGCAGTACTTC; CDR3: CSAATSGSDEQYF
D: .; V: TRBV7-9; J: TRBJ1-3; size: .; DNA: TGTGCCAGCAGCTTAGGGGCTCACTCTGGAAACACCATATATTTT; CDR3: CASSLGAHSGNTIYF
D: .; V: TRBV27; J: TRBJ2-6; size: many; DNA: TGTGCCAGCAGTTTAAGGGCGGCCGGGGCCAACGTCCTGACTTTC; CDR3: CASSLRAAGANVLTF
D: .; V: TRBV11-3; J: TRBJ2-3; size: few; DNA: TGTGCCAGCAGCTTGGACAGCTACCCTAGCACAGATACGCAGTATTTT; CDR3: CASSLDSYPSTDTQYF
D: .; V: TRBV15; J: TRBJ2-2; size: many; DNA: TGTGCCACCAGCAGACTAGTGAACACCGGGGAGCTGTTTTTT; CDR3: CATSRLVNTGELFF
D: .; V: TRBV7-9; J: TRBJ2-1; size: .; DNA: TGTGCCAGCAGCTACTCCGGGACTGCGGGCTCCTACAATGAGCAGTTCTTC; CDR3: CASSYSGTAGSYNEQFF
D: .; V: TRBV20-1; J: TRBJ2-7; size: many; DNA: TGCAGTGGCAAGGCCACTGGGGAGCAGTACTTC; CDR3: CSGKATGEQYF
D: TRBD2; V: TRBV10-3; J: TRBJ2-7; size: few; DNA: TGTGCCATCAGTGAACGGCGGGAGGTGAACGAGCAGTACTTC; CDR3: CAISERREVNEQYF
D: .; V: TRBV12-3/TRBV12-4; J: TRBJ2-3; size: many; DNA: TGTGCCAGCAGCCAAGGGTCCACAGATACGCAGTATTTT; CDR3: CASSQGSTDTQYF
D: .; V: TRBV23-1; J: TRBJ2-3; size: many; DNA: TGCGCCAGCAGTCGCGACGATCCCACAGATACGCAGTATTTT; CDR3: CASSRDDPTDTQYF
D: TRBD2; V: TRBV29-1; J: TRBJ2-1; size: many; DNA: TGCAGCGTTGAATGGACTAGCGGGAGTAAGACCGACAATGAGCAGTTCTTC; CDR3: CSVEWTSGSKTDNEQFF
D: TRBD2; V: TRBV6-5; J: TRBJ2-3; size: many; DNA: TGTGCCAGCAGTGGGACTAGCGGGAGTAGGACAGATACGCAGTATTTT; CDR3: CASSGTSGSRTDTQYF
D: .; V: TRBV30; J: TRBJ2-7; size: many; DNA: TGTGCCTGGAGTCCTCATTGGGGGGCCTACGAGCAGTACTTC; CDR3: CAWSPHWGAYEQYF
D: .; V: TRBV5-6; J: TRBJ2-1; size: .; DNA: TGTGCCAGCAGCTTGCCGGACGGCAATGAGCAGTTCTTC; CDR3: CASSLPDGNEQFF
D: .; V: TRBV19; J: TRBJ1-5; size: many; DNA: TGTGCCAGTAGTCGAGCACCTTATAGCAATCAGCCCCAGCATTTT; CDR3: CASSRAPYSNQPQHF
D: .; V: TRBV12-3/TRBV12-4; J: TRBJ2-3; size: .; DNA: TGTGCCAGCAGTTCCTACACGGCTGATACGCAGTATTTT; CDR3: CASSSYTADTQYF
D: TRBD2; V: TRBV25-1; J: TRBJ2-3; size: many; DNA: TGTGCCAGCAGCCCCCCACTAGCGGGAGGGGGAGATACGCAGTATTTT; CDR3: CASSPPLAGGGDTQYF
D: .; V: TRBV4-1; J: TRBJ1-1; size: many; DNA: TGCGCCAGCAGCCAAATGGAGTTAGTCTCTGAAGCTTTCTTT; CDR3: CASSQMELVSEAFF
D: TRBD1; V: TRBV20-1; J: TRBJ2-3; size: .; DNA: TGCAGTGCTACCCGAGTCGGAACGCAGGGGGTAACAGATACGCAGTATTTT; CDR3: CSATRVGTQGVTDTQYF
D: TRBD2; V: TRBV4-2; J: TRBJ2-2; size: few; DNA: TGTGCCAGCAGCCTGAGTCTAGCGGAGCCCGGGGAGCTGTTTTTT; CDR3: CASSLSLAEPGELFF
D: .; V: TRBV7-9; J: TRBJ2-1; size: many; DNA: TGTGCCAGCAGCTTTGGGGGGCTGGGAAATGAGCAGTTCTTC; CDR3: CASSFGGLGNEQFF
D: TRBD1; V: TRBV24-1; J: TRBJ1-2; size: many; DNA: TGTGCCACCAGTGATTCGCGGACAGGATTCTATGGCTACACCTTC; CDR3: CATSDSRTGFYGYTF
D: .; V: TRBV24-1; J: TRBJ2-2; size: many; DNA: TGTGCCACCAGTGATTTGAACCTAGCTCGCGGGGAGCTGTTTTTT; CDR3: CATSDLNLARGELFF
D: .; V: TRBV27; J: TRBJ2-7; size: many; DNA: TGTGCCAGCGGGGCGTACGAGCAGTACTTC; CDR3: CASGAYEQYF
D: TRBD2; V: TRBV27; J: TRBJ2-7; size: many; DNA: TGTGCCAGCAGTTTCGGACTAGCGACTACCGAGCAGTACTTC; CDR3: CASSFGLATTEQYF
D: .; V: TRBV24-1; J: TRBJ1-5; size: many; DNA: TGTGCCACCAGTGATACGAGGGGGCAGCCCCAGCATTTT; CDR3: CATSDTRGQPQHF
D: TRBD1; V: TRBV29-1; J: TRBJ2-3; size: many; DNA: TGCAGCGTTGAGCTGGCCACAGGGGGAGGCACAGATACGCAGTATTTT; CDR3: CSVELATGGGTDTQYF
D: .; V: TRBV4-1; J: TRBJ2-3; size: many; DNA: TGCGCCAGCAGCCGCGAGGCAGATACGCAGTATTTT; CDR3: CASSREADTQYF
D: TRBD1; V: TRBV6-2/TRBV6-3; J: TRBJ2-3; size: many; DNA: TGTGCCAGCAGTTCGACAGGGGTAGATACGCAGTATTTT; CDR3: CASSSTGVDTQYF
D: TRBD2; V: TRBV20-1; J: TRBJ2-1; size: many; DNA: TGCAGTGCCTTCGGGACTAGCAGCGGTCACAATGAGCAGTTCTTC; CDR3: CSAFGTSSGHNEQFF
D: TRBD1; V: TRBV7-9; J: TRBJ2-3; size: many; DNA: TGTGCCAGCAGCTTTTTTCGAACAGGGGGCCTGACAGATACGCAGTATTTT; CDR3: CASSFFRTGGLTDTQYF
D: .; V: TRBV7-9; J: TRBJ2-7; size: many; DNA: TGTGCCAGCAGCCCTAAGAAAGGACAGTGGACCGAGCAGTACTTC; CDR3: CASSPKKGQWTEQYF
D: .; V: TRBV5-1; J: TRBJ2-3; size: many; DNA: TGCGCCAGCAGCTTGGATAATGCAGATACGCAGTATTTT; CDR3: CASSLDNADTQYF
D: TRBD2; V: TRBV27; J: TRBJ2-7; size: many; DNA: TGTGCAAGTCACCCTAGCGGAGTCTACGAGCAGTACTTC; CDR3: CASHPSGVYEQYF
D: TRBD1; V: TRBV4-3; J: TRBJ1-6; size: many; DNA: TGCGCCAGCAGTCGACAGGGGATCTCACCCCTCCACTTT; CDR3: CASSRQGISPLHF
D: .; V: TRBV11-2; J: TRBJ2-3; size: .; DNA: TGTGCCAGCAGCCTAGGTCTCCAGGGAGATACGCAGTATTTT; CDR3: CASSLGLQGDTQYF
D: TRBD2; V: TRBV6-5; J: TRBJ2-3; size: many; DNA: TGTGCCAGCAGTTACGGGCTAGCGGTCACAGATACGCAGTATTTT; CDR3: CASSYGLAVTDTQYF